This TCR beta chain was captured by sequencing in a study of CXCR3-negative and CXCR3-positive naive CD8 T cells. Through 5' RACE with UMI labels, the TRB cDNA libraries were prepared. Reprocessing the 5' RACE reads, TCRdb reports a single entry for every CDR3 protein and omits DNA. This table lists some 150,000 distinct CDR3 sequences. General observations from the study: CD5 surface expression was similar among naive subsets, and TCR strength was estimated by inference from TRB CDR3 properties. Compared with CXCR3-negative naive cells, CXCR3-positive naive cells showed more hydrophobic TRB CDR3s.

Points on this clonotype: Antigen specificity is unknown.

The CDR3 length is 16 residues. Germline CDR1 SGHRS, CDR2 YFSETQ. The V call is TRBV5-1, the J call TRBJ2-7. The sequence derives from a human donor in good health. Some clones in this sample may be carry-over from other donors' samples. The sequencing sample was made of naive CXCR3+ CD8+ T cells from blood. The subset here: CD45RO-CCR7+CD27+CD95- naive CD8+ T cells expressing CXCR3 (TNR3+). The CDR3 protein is CASSLEVTLGSYEQYF.